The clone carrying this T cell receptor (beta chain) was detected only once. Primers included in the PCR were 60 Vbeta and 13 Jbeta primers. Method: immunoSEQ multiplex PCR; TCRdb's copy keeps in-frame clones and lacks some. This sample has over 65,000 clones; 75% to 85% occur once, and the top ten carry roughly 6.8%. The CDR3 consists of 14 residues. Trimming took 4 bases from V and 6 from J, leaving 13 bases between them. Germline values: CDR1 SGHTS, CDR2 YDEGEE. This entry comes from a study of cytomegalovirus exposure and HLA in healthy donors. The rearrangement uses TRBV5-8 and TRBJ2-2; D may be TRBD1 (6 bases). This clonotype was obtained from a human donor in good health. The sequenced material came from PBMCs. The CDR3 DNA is TGTGCCAGCAGCCCTAACAGGGTCCCCGGGGAGCTGTTTTTT. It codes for CASSPNRVPGELFF.